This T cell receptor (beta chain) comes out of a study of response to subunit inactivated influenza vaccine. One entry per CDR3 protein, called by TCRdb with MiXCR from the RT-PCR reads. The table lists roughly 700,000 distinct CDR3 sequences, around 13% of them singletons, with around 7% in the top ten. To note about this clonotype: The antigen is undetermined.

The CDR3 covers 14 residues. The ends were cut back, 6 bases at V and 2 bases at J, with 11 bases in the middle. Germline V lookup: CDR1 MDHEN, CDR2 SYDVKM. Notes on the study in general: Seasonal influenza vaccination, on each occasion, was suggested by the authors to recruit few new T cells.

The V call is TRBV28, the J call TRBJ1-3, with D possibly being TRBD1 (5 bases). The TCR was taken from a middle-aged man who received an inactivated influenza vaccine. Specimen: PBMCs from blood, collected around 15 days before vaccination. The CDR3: CASRTGVAGNTIYF. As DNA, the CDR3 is TGTGCCAGCAGGACGGGGGTGGCTGGAAACACCATATATTTT.